Shown below are 10 T cell receptor beta chains from a single sample sequenced in a study of T-cell reconstitution after alpha-beta-depleted transplantation in children. A library of TCRbeta sequences, prepared with unique molecular identifiers, was generated. TCRdb re-analysed the PCR reads in MiXCR, keeping a single row per CDR3 protein. The sample records 200,000 to 300,000 distinct CDR3 sequences, around 11% being singletons. Sample: PBMCs from the stem cell graft donor, taken from the stem cell graft. The receptors shown here come from a human donor who donated a stem cell graft to a child with acute lymphoblastic leukemia.

This clonotype was recorded at least ten times. The chain carries TRBV16 and TRBJ1-4; D is unresolved. Germline CDR1 is KGHSY and CDR2 is FQNENV. The CDR3 sequence is 16 residues long. V was trimmed by 2 bases and J by 7 bases, leaving 17 bases between them. The CDR3 loop is CASSQPLPLRGEKLFF. Here the CDR3 DNA reads TGTGCCAGCAGCCAACCTCTACCCTTGCGGGGTGAAAAACTGTTTTTT.

The sample holds many counts of this clonotype. The CDR3 sequence is CRATEAFF. Written as DNA, the CDR3 is TGCAGGGCGACTGAAGCTTTCTTT. The chain carries TRBV20-1 and TRBJ1-1; D unresolved. Germline CDR1 and CDR2: DFQATT and SNEGSKA (reference sequence). This CDR3 contains 8 residues.

This clonotype has at least ten counts. The CDR3 DNA is TGTGCCAGCAGTCTACTAGCGGGACACGTAGATACGCAGTATTTT. It encodes CASSLLAGHVDTQYF. The V call is TRBV12-3 or TRBV12-4, the J call TRBJ2-3, with 10 nucleotides matching TRBD2. The CDR3 totals 15 residues. V shed 5 bases, J shed 5 bases, and the junction held 7 bases outside the gene matches.

The sample holds a few counts of this clonotype. J is TRBJ2-4 and V is TRBV5-1; the D gene is possibly TRBD2 (6 bases). The CDR3 sequence is 18 residues long. Germline CDR1 is SGHRS and CDR2 is YFSETQ. With 2 bases removed from V and 2 bases from J, the gap between germline ends came to 20 bases. CDR3 protein: CASSLLPGTQTSKNIQYF. CDR3 nucleotide sequence: TGCGCCAGCAGCTTACTACCCGGGACTCAGACTTCCAAAAACATTCAGTACTTC.

This clonotype was detected ten times or more. The gene calls are TRBV4-3 and TRBJ1-6, with TRBD1 matching over 9 bases. The trim removed 1 base at V and 9 bases at J, leaving 7 bases unmatched. Germline CDR1 LGHNA, CDR2 YSLEER. The CDR3 contains 16 residues. The CDR3 DNA follows: TGCGCCAGCAGCCAAGTCCTGGGACAGGGTTTTTCACCCCTCCACTTT. Translation: CASSQVLGQGFSPLHF.

This clonotype rates as medium-sized (0.01 to 0.1%). J is TRBJ2-7 and V is TRBV5-1; D remains unclear. Trimming pared 2 bases from V and 2 bases from J, leaving 11 bases between. Germline V gene lookup returns CDR1 SGHRS and CDR2 YFSETQ. CDR3 length equals 14 residues. The CDR3 sequence: CASSFPTDTYEQYF. CDR3 nucleotide sequence: TGCGCCAGCAGCTTTCCGACGGATACCTACGAGCAGTACTTC.

On this clonotype itself: The junction differs from germline at one of its ends, possibly a read error. This sequence joins TRBV28 and TRBJ2-2, with D uncertain. The CDR3 consists of 12 residues. Germline V gives CDR1 MDHEN, CDR2 SYDVKM. The DNA for the CDR3 is TGTGCCAGCAGTCGGAACACCGAGGAGCTGTTTTTT. As protein: CASSRNTEELFF. Using reference TRBV28 and TRBJ2-2 for the parts outside the CDR3, the full variable domain is DVKVTQSSRYLVKRTGEKVFLECVQDMDHENMFWYRQDPGLGLRLIYFSYDVKMKEKGDIPEGYSVSREKKERFSLILESASTNQTSMYLCASSRNTEELFFGEGSRLTVL.

This clonotype has at least ten counts. The J gene is TRBJ2-7, the V gene TRBV5-1; D possibly corresponds to TRBD2 (6 bases). The V gene's germline CDR1 is SGHRS and CDR2 YFSETQ. V was cut by 4 bases and J by 5 bases, with 22 bases left in between. The CDR3 is 16 residues long. The CDR3 coding sequence is TGCGCCAGCAGCCACGACCTTGGGGGGTTTGCGGACGAGCAGTACTTC. Protein product: CASSHDLGGFADEQYF.

The chain combines TRBV20-1 with TRBJ2-7, with TRBD2 matching over 15 bases. The germline V gene has CDR1 DFQATT and CDR2 SNEGSKA (reference sequence). CDR3 size: 17 residues. J lost 2 bases, V lost 6 bases, and 11 bases had no gene match. The CDR3 protein is CSATPGLAGGLTYEQYF. The CDR3, as DNA: TGCAGTGCCACACCAGGACTAGCGGGAGGGCTTACCTACGAGCAGTACTTC.

This clonotype was seen ten or more times. The chain links TRBV24-1 to TRBJ1-1; no firm D call. CDR1 and CDR2 from the germline V gene are KGHDR and SFDVKD. With 5 bases removed from V and 6 bases from J, the gap between germline ends came to 6 bases. CDR3 length: 11 amino acids. Here the CDR3 reads CATSAGAEAFF. In nucleotides, the CDR3 is TGTGCCACCAGTGCCGGGGCTGAAGCTTTCTTT.